This entry describes one T cell receptor beta chain. Its matching antigen is unknown. These data originate in a study of T cell repertoires in cytomegalovirus infection. As for the study in general: The authors used CMV epitopes that were HLA-C-restricted (recently identified) and HLA-B-restricted (well studied). Both a matching HLA type and CMV infection were indicated by public TCR beta signatures. Study-wide findings and caveats: The cumulative frequency of public TCR beta families distinguished individuals who carried CMV together with the relevant HLA. Dominating the ex vivo response were TCR beta clonotypes that were CMV-specific and HLA-C-restricted.

TCRdb passed the reads through MiXCR, listing each CDR3 protein once. Of hundreds of thousands of distinct CDR3 sequences in the sample, about two fifths were seen once. Germline values: CDR1 MGHRA, CDR2 YSYEKL. V lost 0 bases and J 1 base, leaving 16 bases between the germline ends. CDR3 size: 18 residues. V gene TRBV4-1 combines with J gene TRBJ1-5; D may be TRBD1 (5 bases). Sequencing used cultured PBMCs, obtained from culture after CMV antigen stimulation. The TCR sequence derives from a human donor in good health (CMV status not recorded). Some clones in this sample may be carry-over from other donors' samples. This CDR3 is CASSQEGPGGGSNQPQHF. CDR3 nucleotide sequence: TGCGCCAGCAGCCAAGAAGGCCCGGGTGGGGGGAGCAATCAGCCCCAGCATTTT.